This T cell receptor beta chain was sequenced for a study of cytomegalovirus exposure and HLA in healthy donors. Concerning this clone itself: What it recognizes is unknown.

Study-level points and caveats: 87-base-pair reads could not separate some V segments, including TRBV6-2 and TRBV6-3. Several of the most significant clusters appeared, in a later analysis, to be linked to common viral pathogens. With further analysis later on, most CMV-associated TCR beta chains appeared HLA-restricted.

This CDR3 is built from 16 residues. The V segment lost 5 bases and the J segment 5 bases; nucleotides outside the gene matches: 9. Germline V lookup: CDR1 SEHNR, CDR2 FQNEAQ (reference sequence). Primers included in the PCR were 60 Vbeta and 13 Jbeta primers. The repertoire was sequenced with immunoSEQ multiplex PCR; TCRdb's copy has only in-frame clones and lacks some. The sample contains tens of thousands of clones, around 78% of which appear only once. This sequence originates from a male donor in good health and CMV-seropositive. The rearrangement links TRBV7-9 to TRBJ1-4; the match to TRBD1 covers 9 bases. What was sequenced was PBMCs. The CDR3 DNA sequence: TGTGCCAGCAGCCTCCGGACAGGGGCCGGAAATGAAAAACTGTTTTTT. Its translation is CASSLRTGAGNEKLFF. Using reference TRBV7-9 and TRBJ1-4 for the parts outside the CDR3, the full variable domain is DTGVSQNPRHKITKRGQNVTFRCDPISEHNRLYWYRQTLGQGPEFLTYFQNEAQLEKSRLLSDRFSAERPKGSFSTLEIQRTEQGDSAMYLCASSLRTGAGNEKLFFGSGTQLSVL.